This T cell receptor (beta chain) stems from a study of shared clonotypes between healthy human individuals. Clones were read by immunoSEQ multiplex PCR, and TCRdb kept only the in-frame ones, dropping some. The sample lists hundreds of thousands of clones, 75% to 80% occurring once. The CDR3 is 14 residues long. Germline V gene data show CDR1 as KGHSH and CDR2 as LQKENI. Trimming removed 2 bases from V and 0 bases from J, with 7 bases in between. Sequenced: PBMCs. The sequence was collected from a woman aged 40 to 49 in good health. Some clones in this sample may be carry-over from other donors' samples. This chain connects TRBV18 to TRBJ1-2; unclear D gene. The CDR3: CASSPVGTNYGYTF. The DNA for the CDR3 is TGTGCCAGCTCACCAGTCGGAACTAACTATGGCTACACCTTC.